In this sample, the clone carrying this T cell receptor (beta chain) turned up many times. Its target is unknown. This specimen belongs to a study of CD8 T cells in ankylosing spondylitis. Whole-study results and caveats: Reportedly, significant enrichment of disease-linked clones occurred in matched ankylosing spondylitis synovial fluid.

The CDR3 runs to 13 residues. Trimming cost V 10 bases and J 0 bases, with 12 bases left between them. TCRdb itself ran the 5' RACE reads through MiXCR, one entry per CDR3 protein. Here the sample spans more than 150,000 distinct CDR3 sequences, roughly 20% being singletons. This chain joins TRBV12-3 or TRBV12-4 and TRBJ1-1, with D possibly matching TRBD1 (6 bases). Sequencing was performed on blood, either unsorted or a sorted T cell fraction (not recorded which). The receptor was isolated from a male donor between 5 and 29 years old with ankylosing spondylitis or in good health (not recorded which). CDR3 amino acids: CATTRQVNTEAFF. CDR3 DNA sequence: TGTGCCACCACTCGACAGGTGAACACTGAAGCTTTCTTT.